What follows describes a single T cell receptor beta chain. Method: immunoSEQ multiplex PCR; TCRdb's copy keeps in-frame clones and lacks some. The sample has fewer than 30,000 clones, approximately 78% seen once. The sample is drawn from a study of PD-1 blockade in classical Hodgkin lymphoma. Brentuximab vedotin exposure varied among the patients, all of whom had relapsed after autologous stem cell transplantation. V lost 5 bases to trimming and J lost 3 bases; unmatched junction nucleotides: 6. CDR3 length: 14 residues. Germline V gives CDR1 MNHNS, CDR2 SASEGT. Sequenced here: peripheral blood mononuclear cells (PBMCs), sampled before the second cycle of nivolumab. The TCR was taken from a human donor with classical Hodgkin lymphoma. The V and J genes are TRBV6-1 and TRBJ2-7; TRBD1 agrees at 8 bases. In nucleotides, the CDR3 is TGTGCCAGCAGTCAGACAGGGGCGAACTACGAGCAGTACTTC. Translated, it gives CASSQTGANYEQYF.